Listed below are T cell receptor beta chains from one sample, sequenced in a study of response to subunit inactivated influenza vaccine. TCRdb analysed the RT-PCR reads with MiXCR anew, one entry per CDR3 protein. The sample has around 750,000 distinct CDR3 sequences, around 20% seen once; the top ten hold about 10%. The sample in question was PBMCs from blood, obtained roughly 5 days after vaccination. The receptors were gathered from a man between 50 and 59 years old who received an inactivated influenza vaccine. The CDR3 runs from the conserved cysteine through the conserved F or W. A D gene is named only where the DNA matches it firmly. Some rows have no size entry. The others give once, few or many, or a class for an expanded clone.

>TRBJ1-1|-|TRBV27|-
TGTGCCAGCAGTTTTTCCCGATTTTTCGCGGGTGAAGCTTTCTTT
CASSFSRFFAGEAFF
>TRBJ2-2|-|TRBV20-1|few
TGCAGTGCTAGCCCCCGGGCACTCACCGGGGAGCTGTTTTTT
CSASPRALTGELFF
>TRBJ2-5|TRBD1|TRBV27|once
TGTGCCAGCAGATCGACAGGGGACTCGGAGACCCAGTACTTC
CASRSTGDSETQYF
>TRBJ1-3|TRBD1|TRBV7-2|-
TGTGCCAGCAGCTTAGCCTACAGGGGAGGAAACACCATATATTTT
CASSLAYRGGNTIYF
>TRBJ1-3|-|TRBV5-6|few
TGTGCCAGCAGCGACCTCGGCGATGGGGCCCTTGGAAACACCATATATTTT
CASSDLGDGALGNTIYF
>TRBJ2-7|TRBD2|TRBV27|-
TGTGCCACCGCGGGGGGGCCGGGCGAGCAGTACTTC
CATAGGPGEQYF
>TRBJ1-1|-|TRBV5-1|-
TGCGCCAGCAGCTTTTGGCTGGGGGACACTGAAGCTTTCTTT
CASSFWLGDTEAFF
>TRBJ2-7|TRBD2|TRBV7-9|-
TGTGCCAGCACCTCGCCGACTAGCGGCACCTACGAGCAGTACTTC
CASTSPTSGTYEQYF
>TRBJ2-5|TRBD1|TRBV4-2|-
TGTGCCAGCAGCCTCCCACAGGGGCGAGAGACCCAGTACTTC
CASSLPQGRETQYF
>TRBJ2-3|TRBD1|TRBV4-1|many
TGCGCCAGCAGCCAAGGTCAGGGGGCAACAGATACGCAGTATTTT
CASSQGQGATDTQYF
>TRBJ2-5|-|TRBV2|-
TGTGCCAGCAGTGAACCCCTAGCCATGCGGGTTGAGACCCAGTACTTC
CASSEPLAMRVETQYF
>TRBJ2-1|TRBD1|TRBV20-1|few
TGCAGTGCTAGAGATCTAGGGACAGGGGAAAATGAGCAGTTCTTC
CSARDLGTGENEQFF
>TRBJ1-4|-|TRBV5-1|once
TGCGCCAGCAGCCCGGACCCACTGAGGAACACTAATGAAAAACTGTTTTTT
CASSPDPLRNTNEKLFF
>TRBJ1-3|-|TRBV7-6|few
TGTGCCAGCAGCTCGGGTTTCTCTGGAAACACCATATATTTT
CASSSGFSGNTIYF
>TRBJ1-5|-|TRBV20-1|few
TGCAGTGCTAGTAACAGGAGAAGCAATCAGCCCCAGCATTTT
CSASNRRSNQPQHF
>TRBJ2-1|-|TRBV20-1|few
TGCAGTGCTAGAGATACCAGCTCCTACAATGAGCAGTTCTTC
CSARDTSSYNEQFF
>TRBJ2-1|TRBD2|TRBV20-1|few
TGCAGTGCTGGCCGGGGTAGCGGGGGGGTTTACAATGAGCAGTTCTTC
CSAGRGSGGVYNEQFF
>TRBJ1-6|-|TRBV10-3|few
TGTGCCAGCGGGGCAGGGCGGAATTCACCCCTCCACTTT
CASGAGRNSPLHF
>TRBJ1-2|TRBD1|TRBV5-5|-
TGTGCCAGCAGCTTGGACCCGGGACAGGGGAGCTATGGCTACACCTTC
CASSLDPGQGSYGYTF
>TRBJ2-2|-|TRBV7-2|few
TGTGCCAGCAGCTTAGCCCTTTCTAGGACCGGGGAGCTGTTTTTT
CASSLALSRTGELFF
>TRBJ2-5|-|TRBV20-1|-
TGCTGTGCTGGCCCCTCGGGGAACCTAAAAGAGACCCAGTACTTC
CCAGPSGNLKETQYF
>TRBJ1-1|-|TRBV5-1|-
TGCGCCAGCAGCCCCATCCAAAGTCCTGGAAACACTGAAGCTTTCTTT
CASSPIQSPGNTEAFF
>TRBJ2-7|-|TRBV28|few
TGTGAATCCCGGGGAGGAGACGAGCAGTACTTC
CESRGGDEQYF
>TRBJ2-1|TRBD2|TRBV10-3|few
TGTGCCACCCTAGCGGGGGCTTCGGGCAATGAGCAGTTCTTC
CATLAGASGNEQFF
>TRBJ2-1|TRBD2|TRBV7-9|-
TGTGCCAGCAGCGCCCAACTAGCGGGTCTTGGGAATGAGCAGTTCTTC
CASSAQLAGLGNEQFF
>TRBJ1-5|-|TRBV10-3|few
TGTGCCATCAGTGCAGAGGCTAATCAGCCCCAGCATTTT
CAISAEANQPQHF
>TRBJ2-1|TRBD2|TRBV5-6|many
TGTGCCAGCAGCTTTGCGGGAGGTTTGTACAATGAGCAGTTCTTC
CASSFAGGLYNEQFF
>TRBJ2-1|-|TRBV12-3/TRBV12-4|many
TGTGCCAGCAGTTTTGTTTACAATGAGCAGTTCTTC
CASSFVYNEQFF
>TRBJ2-1|-|TRBV24-1|-
TGTGCCACCAGTGACTCGGGGGACAGAGGGAGGAATGAGCAGTTCTTC
CATSDSGDRGRNEQFF
>TRBJ2-7|-|TRBV9|-
TGTGCCAGCAGCGTAGTCCCTGAGTTTGAGCAGTACTTC
CASSVVPEFEQYF
>TRBJ1-1|-|TRBV29-1|many
TGCAGCGTTGATCGGGGTGTGAACACTGAAGCTTTCTTT
CSVDRGVNTEAFF
>TRBJ2-1|-|TRBV5-1|few
TGCGCCAGCAGCTTGGCGGGGCGGGATTACAATGAGCAGTTCTTC
CASSLAGRDYNEQFF
>TRBJ1-1|-|TRBV12-3/TRBV12-4|-
TGTGCCAGCAGTGGACACCCCGGGGGACCGCTGAACACTGAAGCTTTCTTT
CASSGHPGGPLNTEAFF
>TRBJ2-5|-|TRBV28|-
TGTGCCAGTGGACAGCGATGGGAGACCCAGTACTTC
CASGQRWETQYF
>TRBJ1-2|-|TRBV7-9|-
TGTGCCAGCAGACGGGGGGCTGACGATGGCTACACCTTC
CASRRGADDGYTF
>TRBJ2-1|-|TRBV29-1|many
TGCAGCGTTCAAGGGACGCTGCACGCCCAGTTCTTC
CSVQGTLHAQFF
>TRBJ2-4|-|TRBV24-1|few
TGTGCCACCAGTGATTCCCAGAAAGCCAAAAACATTCAGTACTTC
CATSDSQKAKNIQYF
>TRBJ2-7|-|TRBV10-1|many
TGCGCCAGCAGTCCTACCGGGGTCTCGAGCTCCTACGAGCAGTACTTC
CASSPTGVSSSYEQYF
>TRBJ1-5|TRBD1|TRBV18|-
TGTGCCAGCTCACAGATCACAGGGGTTAATCAGCCCCAGCATTTT
CASSQITGVNQPQHF
>TRBJ2-5|-|TRBV5-1|-
TGCGCCAGCAGACCCGCCCCAGGGACCCAAGAGACCCAGTACTTC
CASRPAPGTQETQYF
>TRBJ2-1|TRBD2|TRBV7-3|-
TGTGCCAGCAGCCCGGGACTAGTCAGGGTCGGGTCCAATGAGCAGTTCTTC
CASSPGLVRVGSNEQFF
>TRBJ2-1|-|TRBV5-6|-
TGTGCCAGCAGCCCCCTGGCGGCGCGCTCCTACAATGAGCAGTTCTTC
CASSPLAARSYNEQFF
>TRBJ1-6|TRBD1|TRBV6-5|-
TGTGCCAGCAGTTACTCGACAGGGGCAGGCTCCTATAATTCACCCCTCCACTTT
CASSYSTGAGSYNSPLHF
>TRBJ2-7|-|TRBV29-1|few
TGCAGCGTTGCGGGCCTCAACTCCTACGAGCAGTACTTC
CSVAGLNSYEQYF
>TRBJ2-7|TRBD1|TRBV20-1|many
TGCAGTGTGGGACAGGAGCACTACGAGCAGTACTTC
CSVGQEHYEQYF
>TRBJ2-7|TRBD2|TRBV7-8|once
TGTGCCAGCAGCTGGGACGGGGGGGCCTCCGAGCAGTACTTC
CASSWDGGASEQYF
>TRBJ2-5|TRBD2|TRBV15|-
TGTGCCACCAGCAGAGAATTCAGGGGACTAGGGGAGACCCAGTACTTC
CATSREFRGLGETQYF
>TRBJ1-2|-|TRBV20-1|many
TGCAGTGCTAGAGATGCAGGATTAGCTAACTATGGCTACACCTTC
CSARDAGLANYGYTF
>TRBJ1-5|TRBD1|TRBV20-1|-
TGCAGTGCTCCCTCGATGGGGACAGTTAATAGCAATCAGCCCCAGCATTTT
CSAPSMGTVNSNQPQHF
>TRBJ2-7|TRBD2|TRBV5-1|few
TGCGCCAGCAGCTTGTTTGGCGGGAGCTCCTACGAGCAGTACTTC
CASSLFGGSSYEQYF
>TRBJ2-1|-|TRBV30|-
TGTGCCTGGAGTATCGCGCCGAGCTCCTACAATGAGCAGTTCTTC
CAWSIAPSSYNEQFF
>TRBJ2-5|TRBD2|TRBV5-1|-
TGCGCCAGCACCTCAACAACGGGGGGAGAGACCCAGTACTTC
CASTSTTGGETQYF
>TRBJ2-3|-|TRBV12-3/TRBV12-4|many
TGTGCCAGCAGTGCATCACCGCATCAGAGGAGAGATACGCAGTATTTT
CASSASPHQRRDTQYF
>TRBJ2-7|TRBD1|TRBV20-1|-
TGCAGTGCTAGTCCGGGACAGGGTTACGAGCAGTACTTC
CSASPGQGYEQYF
>TRBJ2-5|-|TRBV7-9|few
TGTGCCAGCAGCACCAGGGATACAGAGACCCAGTACTTC
CASSTRDTETQYF
>TRBJ2-7|-|TRBV5-1|few
TGCGCCAGCAGCGGCGGGTCGACCTACGAGCAGTACTTC
CASSGGSTYEQYF
>TRBJ2-1|-|TRBV19|-
TGTGCCAGTAGTCCCACCGATCCCCGTAGGGACGAGCAGTTCTTC
CASSPTDPRRDEQFF
>TRBJ1-3|-|TRBV11-1|few
TGTGCCAGCAGGAAGGACGGCTCTGGAAACACCATATATTTT
CASRKDGSGNTIYF
>TRBJ2-3|-|TRBV5-6|-
TGTGCCAGCAGCTTTTCCGTAGGGACAGATACGCAGTATTTT
CASSFSVGTDTQYF
>TRBJ2-7|-|TRBV12-3/TRBV12-4|few
TGTGCCAGCAGTGATTACAGCAACTACGAGCAGTACTTC
CASSDYSNYEQYF